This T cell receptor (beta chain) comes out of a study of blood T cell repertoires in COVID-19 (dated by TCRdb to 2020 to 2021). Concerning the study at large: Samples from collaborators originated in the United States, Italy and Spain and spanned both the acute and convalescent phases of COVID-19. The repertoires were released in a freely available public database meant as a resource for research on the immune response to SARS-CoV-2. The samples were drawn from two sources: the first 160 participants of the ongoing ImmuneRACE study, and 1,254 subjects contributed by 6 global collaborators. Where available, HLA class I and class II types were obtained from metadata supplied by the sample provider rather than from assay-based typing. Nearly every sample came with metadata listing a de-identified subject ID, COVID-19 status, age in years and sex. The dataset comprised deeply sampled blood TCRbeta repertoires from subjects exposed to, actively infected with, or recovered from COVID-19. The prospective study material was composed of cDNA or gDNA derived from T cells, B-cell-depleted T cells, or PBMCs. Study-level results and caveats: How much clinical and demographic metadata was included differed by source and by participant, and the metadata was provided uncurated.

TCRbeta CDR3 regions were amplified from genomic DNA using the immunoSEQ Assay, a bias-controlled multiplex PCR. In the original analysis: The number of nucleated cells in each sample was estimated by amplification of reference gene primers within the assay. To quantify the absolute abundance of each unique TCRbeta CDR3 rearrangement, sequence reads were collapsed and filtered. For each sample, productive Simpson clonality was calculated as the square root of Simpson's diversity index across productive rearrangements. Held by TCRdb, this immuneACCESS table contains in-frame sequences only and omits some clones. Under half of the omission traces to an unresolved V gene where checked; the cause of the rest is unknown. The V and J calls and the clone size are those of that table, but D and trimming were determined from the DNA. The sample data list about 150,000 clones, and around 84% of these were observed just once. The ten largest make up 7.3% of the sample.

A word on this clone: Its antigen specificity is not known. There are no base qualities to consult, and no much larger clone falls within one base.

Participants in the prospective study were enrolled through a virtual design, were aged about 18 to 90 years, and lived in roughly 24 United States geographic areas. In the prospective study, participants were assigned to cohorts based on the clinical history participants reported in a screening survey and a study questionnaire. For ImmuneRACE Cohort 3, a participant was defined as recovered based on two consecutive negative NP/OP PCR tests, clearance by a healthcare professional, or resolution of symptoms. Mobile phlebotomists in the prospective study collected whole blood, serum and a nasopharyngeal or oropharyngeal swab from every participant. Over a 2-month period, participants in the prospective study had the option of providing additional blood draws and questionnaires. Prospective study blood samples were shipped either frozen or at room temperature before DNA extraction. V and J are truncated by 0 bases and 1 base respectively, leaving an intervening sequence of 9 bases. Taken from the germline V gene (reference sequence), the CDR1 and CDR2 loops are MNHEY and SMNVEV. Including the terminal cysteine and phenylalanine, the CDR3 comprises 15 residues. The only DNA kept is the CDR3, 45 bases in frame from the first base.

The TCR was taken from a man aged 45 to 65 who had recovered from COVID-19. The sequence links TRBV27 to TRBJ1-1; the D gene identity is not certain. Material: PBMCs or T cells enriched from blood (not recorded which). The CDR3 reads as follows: CASSLSTTGNTEAFF. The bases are TGTGCCAGCAGTTTATCGACCACGGGGAACACTGAAGCTTTCTTT.